A single sample gave rise to the 27 T cell receptor beta chains below, sequenced in a study of technical replicates of blood from several donors. Clones were sequenced by immunoSEQ multiplex PCR, and TCRdb holds only the in-frame ones, with some missing. The sample holds about 84,000 clones, 95% to 98% seen once. Sequenced sample: T cells isolated from PBMCs. The receptors derive from a human donor in good health.

The V gene is TRBV11-3, the J gene TRBJ2-5, with D tentatively TRBD1 (5 bases). Germline CDR1 and CDR2: SGHNT and YENEEA. The V end was cut by 2 bases, the J end by 5 bases, with 6 bases between. CDR3 length equals 12 residues. The CDR3 protein is CASSLKGETQYF. CDR3 coding DNA: TGTGCCAGCAGCTTAAAGGGGGAGACCCAGTACTTC.

The genes are TRBV4-1 and TRBJ2-3; D ambiguous. Germline CDR1 reads MGHRA; CDR2 reads YSYEKL. V was clipped by 1 base and J by 5 bases, with 7 bases between them. This CDR3 has 13 amino acids. The CDR3 nucleotides are TGCGCCAGCAGCCAAGTGGTAGAAGATACGCAGTATTTT. This translates into CASSQVVEDTQYF.

This clone was observed a single time. This chain links TRBV5-6 with TRBJ1-2; 8 nucleotides line up with TRBD1. The V gene end was trimmed by 5 bases and the J gene end by 4 bases; junction bases not matched to a gene: 13. The CDR3 is 16 amino acids. Germline V gene lookup returns CDR1 SGHDT and CDR2 YYEEEE. CDR3 protein: CASRDVDRAIGYGYTF. The CDR3 coding sequence is TGTGCCAGCAGGGACGTGGACAGGGCAATCGGCTATGGCTACACCTTC.

V is TRBV6-5 and J is TRBJ2-7, with TRBD1 matching over 7 bases. The germline CDR1 and CDR2 sequences are MNHEY and SVGAGI. Germline trimming cut 9 bases from V and 4 bases from J; bases unmatched to any gene: 15. The CDR3 has 15 amino acids. CDR3 region: CASTFEGTEPYEQYF. CDR3 in DNA: TGTGCCAGTACATTCGAGGGGACAGAGCCTTACGAGCAGTACTTC.

The rearrangement uses TRBV6-5 and TRBJ1-2; perhaps TRBD1 as D (5 bases). The CDR3 extends over 15 amino acids. Trimming took 0 bases from V and 2 from J, leaving 10 bases between them. The germline gives CDR1 MNHEY, CDR2 SVGAGI. The CDR3 coding sequence is TGTGCCAGCAGTTACTCGAATCGGGGGAACTATGGCTACACCTTC. This sequence encodes CASSYSNRGNYGYTF.

The CDR3 DNA reads TGCGCCAGCAGCGAGGGACGAGCGGGGGAGATTACAGATACGCAGTATTTT. The encoded protein is CASSEGRAGEITDTQYF. The chain uses TRBV10-1 and TRBJ2-3; 8 bases line up with TRBD2. V was clipped by 6 bases and J by 3 bases; unmatched bases: 14. The length of the CDR3 is 17 residues. CDR1 WNHNN and CDR2 SYGVQD come from the germline V gene (reference sequence).

The chain is built from TRBV2 and TRBJ2-4, with TRBD1 as a possible D gene (7 bases). Between the trimmed V and J ends, which lost 6 bases and 6 bases, there was a span of 21 bases. The CDR3 is 16 residues long. Germline V lookup: CDR1 SNHLY, CDR2 FYNNEI. CDR3 protein: CASRPPLRQGGNIQYF. The DNA for the CDR3 is TGTGCCAGCAGGCCCCCCTTGAGGCAGGGGGGAAACATTCAGTACTTC.

The chain joins TRBV12-1 to TRBJ1-5; the table names TRBD1, a call not compared with the DNA. TRBV12-1 represents a pseudogene. CDR3 length equals 16 residues. The DNA of the CDR3 is TGTGCCAGCAGCTTTGAGTCGACAGGGGGCAATCAGCCCCAGCATTTT. Translating it yields CASSFESTGGNQPQHF.

The chain has TRBV6-6 and TRBJ2-7, with 8 bases lining up with TRBD2. The germline CDR1 and CDR2 sequences are MNHNY and SVGAGI (reference sequence). The junction had 5 bases not matched to a gene; V was cut back by 4 bases and J by 3 bases. This CDR3 has 14 residues. The CDR3 DNA sequence: TGTGCCAGCAGTTCCTCAGCGGGAGTCTACGAGCAGTACTTC. Its protein product is CASSSSAGVYEQYF.

The sample holds one count of this clone. The chain couples TRBV7-2 to TRBJ1-2, with D hard to call. Germline V gives CDR1 SGHTA, CDR2 FQGNSA. V shed 5 bases and J shed 8 bases, with 18 bases lying between them. The CDR3 contains 14 residues. The CDR3 is CASSPETPRKGYTF. The CDR3 DNA reads as TGTGCCAGCAGCCCCGAGACTCCCCGGAAAGGCTACACCTTC.

The genes are TRBV10-3 and TRBJ2-3; 9 nucleotides match TRBD2. Germline CDR1 and CDR2: ENHRY and SYGVKD. The V segment lost 6 bases and the J segment 7 bases; nucleotides outside the gene matches: 17. This CDR3 is 17 amino acids long. The DNA of the CDR3 is TGTGCCATCAGACCCAGCGCATTAAGCGGGGGGCCTAATACGCAGTATTTT. This encodes CAIRPSALSGGPNTQYF.

This chain links TRBV5-1 with TRBJ2-7; D is ambiguous. With 0 bases removed from V and 3 bases from J, the gap between germline ends came to 7 bases. This CDR3 has 13 residues. Germline CDR1 is SGHRS and CDR2 is YFSETQ. The CDR3 is CASSLDLLYEQYF. CDR3 nucleotides: TGCGCCAGCAGCTTGGATCTCCTCTACGAGCAGTACTTC.

This clone was detected only once. The chain is built from TRBV11-1 and TRBJ1-2, with D uncertain. Trimming stripped 2 bases from V and 0 bases from J, with 10 bases between. CDR3 size: 15 residues. The germline gives CDR1 SGHAT, CDR2 FQDESV (reference sequence). In DNA, the CDR3 is TGTGCCAGCAGCTTATCTCGGGGAGCTAACTATGGCTACACCTTC. This encodes CASSLSRGANYGYTF.

This clone has a single count. The V call is TRBV25-1, the J call TRBJ1-2; the D gene is possibly TRBD1 (6 bases). This CDR3 spans 16 amino acids. The germline CDR1 and CDR2 sequences are MGHDK and SYGVNS. V was pared by 4 bases and J by 0 bases, with 15 bases between. The CDR3 here is CASSAPTGRANYGYTF. The CDR3 nucleotides read TGTGCCAGCAGTGCCCCAACAGGGAGAGCTAACTATGGCTACACCTTC.

This chain connects TRBV28 to TRBJ2-5, with D possibly TRBD1 on 6 matching bases. The germline CDR1 and CDR2 sequences are MDHEN and SYDVKM. V was pared by 7 bases and J by 5 bases, with 11 bases between. This CDR3 has 12 residues. The DNA of the CDR3 is TGTGCCAGCAATCAGGGGCTCGAGACCCAGTACTTC. Its protein is CASNQGLETQYF.

The J gene is TRBJ1-2, the V gene TRBV6-5; D not resolved. The V and J ends lost 0 bases and 4 bases respectively, with 15 bases between them. Germline V gives CDR1 MNHEY, CDR2 SVGAGI. The CDR3 totals 16 residues. CDR3 sequence (DNA): TGTGCCAGCAGTTACTCGTTTCACCTGTCCGGCTATGGCTACACCTTC. Its protein is CASSYSFHLSGYGYTF.

Comments on this clone: This CDR3 is also generated by other DNA sequences in the sample. The V and J genes are TRBV20-1 and TRBJ2-3; D ambiguous. There are 11 residues in the CDR3. Germline loops: CDR1 DFQATT, CDR2 SNEGSKA (reference sequence). Trimming cost V 3 bases and J 3 bases, with 4 bases left between them. The CDR3 DNA sequence: TGCAGTGCTAGGTTAACAGATACGCAGTATTTT. This gives the protein CSARLTDTQYF.

V is TRBV27 and J is TRBJ2-3; D is unclear. The CDR3 is 13 residues long. V was clipped by 5 bases and J by 0 bases, with 6 bases between them. Germline V gene lookup returns CDR1 MNHEY and CDR2 SMNVEV (reference sequence). CDR3 nucleotides: TGTGCCAGCAGTCTCCTTAGCACAGATACGCAGTATTTT. Encoded protein: CASSLLSTDTQYF.

This clone was observed once. The chain recombines TRBV5-6 with TRBJ2-3, with TRBD1 matching 10 bases. The CDR3 length is 13 residues. CDR1 and CDR2 from the germline V gene are SGHDT and YYEEEE. V was clipped by 10 bases and J by 5 bases; unmatched bases: 7. The CDR3 DNA reads as TGTGCCGGCCGGGACAGGGGTCAAGATACGCAGTATTTT. It yields the protein CAGRDRGQDTQYF. Based on the CDR3 plus reference TRBV5-6 and TRBJ2-3, the full variable domain is DAGVTQSPTHLIKTRGQQVTLRCSPKSGHDTVSWYQQALGQGPQFIFQYYEEEERQRGNFPDRFSGHQFPNYSSELNVNALLLGDSALYLCAGRDRGQDTQYFGPGTRLTVL.

The CDR3 loop is CASSLSQTGGYTF. The CDR3 nucleotides are TGTGCCAGCAGTTTATCACAGACAGGGGGCTACACCTTC. The chain carries TRBV27 and TRBJ1-2, with 7 bases lining up with TRBD1. Germline trimming cut 0 bases from V and 8 bases from J; bases unmatched to any gene: 3. CDR3 length equals 13 residues. Germline V gives CDR1 MNHEY, CDR2 SMNVEV (reference sequence).

This chain joins TRBV5-4 and TRBJ2-7, with 13 bases aligning to TRBD2. The J segment lost 3 bases and the V segment lost 7 bases, leaving 10 bases of the junction unmatched. The CDR3 spans 16 residues. Germline V gene data show CDR1 as SGHNT and CDR2 as YYREEE (reference sequence). CDR3 residues: CASSRLAGGDIYEQYF. The CDR3 bases are TGTGCCAGCTCACGACTAGCGGGGGGAGACATCTACGAGCAGTACTTC.

This chain links TRBV5-4 with TRBJ2-7, with 11 bases matching TRBD1. With V trimmed by 4 bases and J by 9 bases, 9 bases remained unmatched. This CDR3 has 14 residues. Germline loops: CDR1 SGHNT, CDR2 YYREEE (reference sequence). CDR3 DNA: TGTGCCAGCAGCGCAACCGGGACAGGGGGTTTGCAGTACTTC. It specifies CASSATGTGGLQYF.

The V and J genes are TRBV12-5 and TRBJ2-1; 10 positions match TRBD2. CDR1 is LGHNT and CDR2 is FRNRAP in the germline V gene. Trimming at V came to 1 base and at J to 3 bases, leaving 18 bases not matched to a gene. The CDR3 length is 21 residues. In DNA form, the CDR3 reads TGTGCTAGTGGTTTGGATGGGGGCCGTGGACTAGCGGTGAACCACTACAATGAGCAGTTCTTC. Protein product: CASGLDGGRGLAVNHYNEQFF. Looking up the rest from reference TRBV12-5 and TRBJ2-1 gives the full variable domain: DARVTQTPRHKVTEMGQEVTMRCQPILGHNTVFWYRQTMMQGLELLAYFRNRAPLDDSGMPKDRFSAEMPDATLATLKIQPSEPRDSAVYFCASGLDGGRGLAVNHYNEQFFGPGTRLTVL.

This chain links TRBV12-5 with TRBJ2-3; D is perhaps TRBD1 (5 bases). V was cut by 4 bases and J by 4 bases, with 9 bases left in between. The CDR3 is 13 amino acids. Looked up from germline, CDR1 is LGHNT and CDR2 is FRNRAP. The CDR3 spells CASGSSGSDTQYF. The CDR3 DNA reads TGTGCTAGTGGTTCATCAGGGTCAGATACGCAGTATTTT.

The rearrangement uses TRBV10-1 and TRBJ2-1; D may be TRBD2 (6 bases). V was cut by 8 bases and J by 6 bases, with 20 bases left in between. In germline, CDR1 is WNHNN, CDR2 SYGVQD (reference sequence). The CDR3 extends over 15 amino acids. CDR3 region: CASPGRDPAVNEQFF. In nucleotides, the CDR3 is TGCGCCAGCCCAGGGCGGGACCCGGCCGTCAATGAGCAGTTCTTC.

On this clone itself: Other DNA sequences in this specimen translate into the identical CDR3. The chain links TRBV9 to TRBJ2-2; D unresolved. Germline assignment: CDR1 SGDLS and CDR2 YYNGEE. The germline V and J ends were trimmed by 3 bases and 4 bases, with 4 bases remaining between them. This CDR3 is built from 12 residues. The CDR3 loop reads CASSASTGELFF. The CDR3 region has the DNA TGTGCCAGCAGCGCTAGCACCGGGGAGCTGTTTTTT.

A single count supports this clone. The V and J genes are TRBV28 and TRBJ2-3; weak D call: TRBD1 (6 bases). Germline assignment: CDR1 MDHEN and CDR2 SYDVKM. The CDR3 consists of 12 residues. V dropped 4 bases and J dropped 9 bases, with 11 bases sitting between them. The CDR3 region has the DNA TGTGCCAGCAGTTCGACAGGCAGAACGCAGTATTTT. Amino acid sequence: CASSSTGRTQYF.